The 17 T cell receptor beta chains reported below all come from one sample, sequenced in a study of vaccination and CD4 T cells after COVID-19. Their specific antigens are unknown. Treatment defined: roughly ten-day PBMC culture with coronavirus spike peptide pools or control peptides (ViraFEST assay). The Oncomine TCR Beta short-read assay generated sequence data from the DNA of cultured CD4+ T cells. Each CDR3 protein is one row after TCRdb ran MiXCR on the PCR reads. This sample has fewer than 10,000 distinct CDR3 sequences, with 61% found just once. The sample consisted of CD4+ T cells from blood, cultured in vitro. The receptors derive from a human donor who had recovered from COVID-19.

This clonotype has only one observation. The chain joins TRBV20-1 to TRBJ1-2; D might be TRBD1 (6 bases). The CDR3 is 14 amino acids. In germline, CDR1 is DFQATT, CDR2 SNEGSKA (reference sequence). With 0 bases removed from V and 13 bases from J, the gap between germline ends came to 21 bases. The CDR3 DNA is TGCAGTGCTAGAGATTCCCGGGACAAGCCCGCTGGCACCTTC. It translates to CSARDSRDKPAGTF.

V and J are TRBV28 and TRBJ2-7, with 7 bases matching TRBD1. The CDR3 has 16 residues. Germline V gene data show CDR1 as MDHEN and CDR2 as SYDVKM. The junction had 11 bases not matched to a gene; V was cut back by 5 bases and J by 1 base. The CDR3 reads CASSPIGNRGSYEQYF. CDR3 bases: TGTGCCAGCAGTCCTATTGGTAACAGGGGATCCTACGAGCAGTACTTC.

The rearrangement uses TRBV7-2 and TRBJ1-2, with 7 bases identical to TRBD1. CDR3 length equals 17 residues. V lost 2 bases to trimming and J lost 7 bases; unmatched junction nucleotides: 16. The germline CDR1 and CDR2 sequences are SGHTA and FQGNSA. The CDR3: CASSLRLSQGELGGYTF. CDR3 sequence (DNA): TGTGCCAGCAGCTTACGCCTTAGTCAGGGGGAACTAGGTGGCTACACCTTC.

The chain is built from TRBV18 and TRBJ2-1, with D maybe TRBD1 (6 bases). This CDR3 comprises 13 residues. The V and J ends lost 6 bases and 5 bases respectively, with 11 bases between them. Germline loops: CDR1 KGHSH, CDR2 LQKENI. CDR3 residues: CASSMGQHNEQFF. DNA of the CDR3: TGTGCCAGCTCGATGGGACAACACAATGAGCAGTTCTTC.

This clonotype has just a few counts. This chain uses TRBV6-4 with TRBJ2-3; 11 bases fit TRBD1. The V gene end was trimmed by 4 bases and the J gene end by 4 bases; junction bases not matched to a gene: 1. In germline, CDR1 is MRHNA, CDR2 SNTAGT. This CDR3 contains 14 residues. The CDR3, as DNA: TGTGCCAGCAGTGGGACAGGGGGCGCAGATACGCAGTATTTT. Translation: CASSGTGGADTQYF.

This chain joins TRBV12-3 or TRBV12-4 and TRBJ1-5; TRBD1 is a possible D gene (5 bases). This CDR3 has 15 amino acids. The V end was cut by 1 base, the J end by 2 bases, with 9 bases between. The CDR3 sequence: CASSLGGAGNQPQHF. In DNA, the CDR3 is TGTGCCAGCAGTTTAGGAGGGGCAGGCAATCAGCCCCAGCATTTT.

There are a few counts of this clonotype. CDR3 loop: CASSLDRELETQYF. CDR3 in DNA: TGTGCCAGCAGCTTGGACAGGGAGCTAGAGACCCAGTACTTC. V is TRBV5-4 and J is TRBJ2-5, with a weak D call TRBD1 (6 bases). Germline lookup yields CDR1 SGHNT and CDR2 YYREEE (reference sequence). The CDR3 runs 14 residues. The V end lost 0 bases, the J end lost 4 bases, and 10 bases lay between the germline ends. Variable domain in full (rest from reference TRBV5-4 and TRBJ2-5): ETGVTQSPTHLIKTRGQQVTLRCSSQSGHNTVSWYQQALGQGPQFIFQYYREEENGRGNFPPRFSGLQFPNYSSELNVNALELDDSALYLCASSLDRELETQYFGPGTRLLVL.

The table lists this clonotype with a few counts. The V call is TRBV14, the J call TRBJ1-5; weak D call: TRBD1 (6 bases). Germline assignment: CDR1 SGHDN and CDR2 FVKESK. The ends were cut back, 4 bases at V and 9 bases at J, with 16 bases in the middle. The CDR3 contains 14 residues. CDR3 sequence (DNA): TGTGCCAGCAGCCTCGGAGTAGGGGGAGCGCCCCAGCATTTT. It codes for CASSLGVGGAPQHF. Full variable domain (rest looked up from reference TRBV14 and TRBJ1-5): EAGVTQFPSHSVIEKGQTVTLRCDPISGHDNLYWYRRVMGKEIKFLLHFVKESKQDESGMPNNRFLAERTGGTYSTLKVQPAELEDSGVYFCASSLGVGGAPQHFGDGTRLSIL.

The gene calls are TRBV5-1 and TRBJ2-5; 9 bases fit TRBD1. The CDR3 totals 15 residues. Germline CDR1 and CDR2: SGHRS and YFSETQ. V gave up 5 bases and J gave up 1 base; unmatched junction bases: 6. The CDR3 DNA sequence: TGCGCCAGCAGTGACAGGGGGTTGTCCCAAGAGACCCAGTACTTC. Protein sequence: CASSDRGLSQETQYF.

The J gene is TRBJ1-5, the V gene TRBV6-2 or TRBV6-3; weak D call: TRBD1 (5 bases). Per germline, CDR1 MNHEY and CDR2 SVGEGT. The CDR3 runs to 19 residues. Trimming took 4 bases from V and 2 from J, leaving 24 bases between them. The CDR3 spells CASSSRRDLGLGRNQPQHF. The DNA of the CDR3 is TGTGCCAGCAGTTCACGCCGGGACCTTGGGCTCGGGCGCAATCAGCCCCAGCATTTT.

The genes are TRBV6-1 and TRBJ1-1, with D possibly matching TRBD1 (5 bases). The CDR3 consists of 12 residues. V was clipped by 4 bases and J by 11 bases, with 14 bases between them. CDR1 MNHNS and CDR2 SASEGT come from the germline V gene. CDR3 in amino acids: CASSGQGRDAFF. CDR3 nucleotide sequence: TGTGCCAGCAGTGGTCAGGGCAGGGACGCTTTCTTT.

The chain carries TRBV21-1 and TRBJ2-7; the DNA was not compared with TRBD2, the D call given in the table. TRBV21-1 is flagged as a pseudogene. The CDR3 runs to 16 residues. The CDR3 DNA follows: TGTGCCAGCAGCATAAGTACTAGCGGAAGCTCCTACGAGCAGTACTTC. Translated: CASSISTSGSSYEQYF.

The chain couples TRBV28 to TRBJ1-5; D remains ambiguous. CDR1 is MDHEN and CDR2 is SYDVKM in the germline V gene. Trimming took 5 bases from V and 0 from J, leaving 11 bases between them. The CDR3 loop spans 15 amino acids. In DNA form, the CDR3 reads TGTGCCAGCAGTCCCGGAGGGAATAGCAATCAGCCCCAGCATTTT. It specifies CASSPGGNSNQPQHF.

V usage is TRBV7-6 and J usage is TRBJ2-5; tentatively, D is TRBD2 (6 bases). CDR1 SGHVS and CDR2 FNYEAQ come from the germline V gene. This CDR3 has 15 residues. The V end lost 3 bases, the J end lost 5 bases, and 16 bases lay between the germline ends. CDR3 DNA: TGTGCCAGCAGCTTGCTAGCGACAAAAGGGGAGACCCAGTACTTC. Its translation is CASSLLATKGETQYF. Combining the CDR3 with reference TRBV7-6 and TRBJ2-5 gives the whole variable domain GAGVSQSPRYKVTKRGQDVALRCDPISGHVSLYWYRQALGQGPEFLTYFNYEAQQDKSGLPNDRFSAERPEGSISTLTIQRTEQRDSAMYRCASSLLATKGETQYFGPGTRLLVL.

This clonotype was observed once. CDR3 coding DNA: TGCGCCAGCAGCCAACTCGGGACAGGGAGGAGAGCTTTCTTT. Translated, it gives CASSQLGTGRRAFF. The V gene is TRBV4-1, the J gene TRBJ1-1; the match to TRBD1 covers 9 bases. The V gene's germline CDR1 is MGHRA and CDR2 YSYEKL. V was clipped by 2 bases and J by 10 bases; unmatched bases: 8. The CDR3 spans 14 residues.

The V and J genes are TRBV6-1 and TRBJ2-6; D unclear. Germline V gene data show CDR1 as MNHNS and CDR2 as SASEGT. CDR3 length: 14 amino acids. The ends were cut back, 6 bases at V and 0 bases at J, with 6 bases in the middle. The CDR3 loop is CASSRTSGANVLTF. The CDR3 DNA follows: TGTGCCAGCAGCCGAACCTCTGGGGCCAACGTCCTGACTTTC.

This clonotype was seen only a few times. The chain couples TRBV20-1 to TRBJ2-2; 7 nucleotides align to TRBD2. This CDR3 is built from 18 residues. The V gene's germline CDR1 is DFQATT and CDR2 SNEGSKA (reference sequence). With 5 bases clipped from V and 3 bases from J, the junction kept 18 bases outside the gene matches. The CDR3 sequence is CSAARDRAGTRDTGELFF. As DNA, the CDR3 is TGCAGTGCTGCCCGAGACAGAGCGGGAACCAGGGACACCGGGGAGCTGTTTTTT.